This T cell receptor (beta chain) originates from a study of cytomegalovirus exposure and HLA in healthy donors (dated by TCRdb to about 2017). Looking at the study overall: According to a later analysis, one platform produced both the 110 or so validation repertoires and the approximately 660 repertoires of the first cohort. The study aimed to test whether cataloging public T cell receptors could reveal signatures of past pathogen exposure. A separate validation cohort of over 95 different subjects was used in addition to the roughly 620-subject first cohort. High-throughput TCR immunosequencing, statistical association of individual TCRs with disease status, and machine learning were combined to predict cytomegalovirus infection status. Beyond this particular receptor, the publication reports: In a later analysis, TCRs clustered in the first cohort were found to also tend to co-occur in the 130 or so validation repertoires, with 94% of cluster scores above 0. All 120 repertoires were used to score co-occurrence in the validation cohort in a later analysis, because that analysis had no HLA typing for the cohort. The classifier was reported to diagnose cytomegalovirus status with high specificity and sensitivity in both the original cohort and the validation cohort. The study gave a list of some 150 TCR beta chains associated with cytomegalovirus. It was suggested by the authors that the approach could potentially be generalized to other disease states and immunological phenotypes. In vitro tests confirmed that three of the cytomegalovirus-associated TCR beta chains recognize cytomegalovirus antigens. Across donors, most TCR sequences were observed very rarely, whereas some public TCRs were present in many individuals.

V trim: 4 bases; J trim: 7 bases; unmatched bases: 10. The CDR3 runs 15 amino acids, cysteine and phenylalanine included. The retained sequence is limited to the CDR3, 45 bases, with the frame set at the first base. The germline V gene yields SGHAT for CDR1 and FQNNGV for CDR2. Donors formed part of the validation cohort, which comprised 120 subjects and was distinct from the first cohort of under 750 subjects. Concerning this clone: The antigen it binds to is not known. No base-level quality is on record; no much larger clone is a single base apart.

To prepare the library, the immunoSEQ multiplex PCR assay was applied. Regarding the original processing steps: To diagnose cytomegalovirus status from the catalog of TCR beta chain sequences, a statistical classification framework was built. TCRdb took this table from immuneACCESS and kept in-frame rearrangements with V and J called. Such tables lack part of the clones; where checked against another copy, unresolved V genes explain under half of the gap, and the rest is unexplained. D and trimming come from the DNA, and the V and J calls and clone size come from that table. This sample is represented by approximately 270,000 clones; 90% of them were singletons. Together, the top ten hold less than 0.4% of the sample.

The receptor was isolated from a woman aged 18-35 years in good health and CMV-seronegative. This chain is built from TRBV11-2 and TRBJ1-2; TRBD1 lines up with 9 middle nucleotides. Sample: PBMCs. The DNA sequence is given as TGTGCCAGCAGCTCAATCCGAGACAGGGGGACTGGCTACACCTTC. Its protein is CASSSIRDRGTGYTF. Outside the CDR3, residues come from the reference TRBV11-2 and TRBJ1-2 proteins, so the full variable domain is: EAGVAQSPRYKIIEKRQSVAFWCNPISGHATLYWYQQILGQGPKLLIQFQNNGVVDDSQLPKDRFSAERLKGVDSTLKIQPAKLEDSAVYLCASSSIRDRGTGYTFGSGTRLTVV.